The entry below gives a single TCR beta chain sequence along with its context. This clonotype was detected ten times or more. Its antigen is unknown. No qualities accompany the bases; no much larger clone lies one base away. These data are taken from a study of T cells in Graves' hyperthyroidism and ophthalmopathy (dated 2019 in TCRdb). For the study in its entirety: Peripheral blood was sampled at the time of initial diagnosis, prior to any treatment. A discovery cohort of approximately 100 patients, approximately 45 with Graves' ophthalmopathy and 57 with stable Graves' hyperthyroidism, was used to find distinguishing TCR V-J signatures. Prospective prediction of ophthalmopathy was tested in an independent validation cohort of under 20 hyperthyroidism patients and around 16 patients who later progressed to ophthalmopathy. The approximately 100 discovery patients were randomly split 7:3 into training and test sets. In addition, the study compared T-cell repertoires in thyroid tissue and in blood from five to seven Graves' hyperthyroidism patients. Following sampling, methimazole starting at 30 mg daily was given to hyperthyroidism patients, and high-dose intravenous methylprednisolone was given to ophthalmopathy patients. The paper reports TCR Vbeta CDR3 sequencing of more than 120 peripheral blood samples: under 45 ophthalmopathy, about 75 hyperthyroidism and approximately 17 progressor patients. Here is what the overall study found, with its caveats: In cross-validation, a model built on a 13 V-J signature told ophthalmopathy apart from stable hyperthyroidism with over 85% sensitivity and 81% to 82% specificity, and in testing the same model reached 80%/75%. Sample size was not statistically predetermined, and blinding of investigators to group allocation was not performed. Most expanded thyroid clonotypes (frequency above 0.001) were also found in blood, which suggests that blood repertoires may mirror thyroid immune responses. In validation, progression to ophthalmopathy was predicted by the model with more than 65% sensitivity and 72.22% specificity, a median of about 6 months before onset.

The CDR3, from cysteine to phenylalanine, totals 14 residues. The retained sequence is limited to the CDR3, 42 bases, with the frame set at the first base. Trimming removed 5 bases from V and 11 bases from J, leaving 20 bases between the germline ends. CDR1 is given as SGHRS and CDR2 as YFSETQ, both from the germline V gene. Amplification of TCR beta CDR3 regions was carried out from RNA transcripts. The TCR CDR3 was subjected to a first round of RT-PCR using the HTBI primer set and the Qiagen OneStep RT-PCR kit. Libraries were constructed in a second round of multiplex PCR, after which size selection and purification were performed. Paired-end sequencing of the libraries was performed with 100 bp reads on an Illumina HiSeq2000. Regarding the original processing steps: SOAPnuke was used to process the raw data, with reads discarded if the reads contained adapters or uncalled bases, had a mean Phred below 15, or lacked an exact constant-primer or identifier match. High-quality paired reads were merged with COPE v1.2.5, and unique nucleotide sequences were defined as clonotypes. MiTCR v1.1 was used to align the clonotypes against IMGT TRBV, TRBD and TRBJ reference segments. Only V-J combinations with frequency above 0.0001, covering roughly 99% of repertoires, were analysed. A TCS score was defined as the ratio of F50 (clonal expansion) to E x V (chaos), with BLOSUM62-based TCRdist applied between CDR3 peptides within each V-J. Welch's t-statistics and random forest reduced 450 to 600 V-J features to 13, which were used in a naive Bayes classifier (R e1071). TCRdb handled the public reads itself, with Q25 trimming in fastp and clone calling in MiXCR, and kept productive beta chains. All rows with the same CDR3 protein become a single entry with the most common DNA and genes. TCRdb's processing, not the authors', yielded these V and J calls. The sample records 450,000 to 650,000 distinct CDR3 sequences, more than 15% of which are singletons. The ten largest account for 15% to 20% of the sample.

Moderately to severely active disease, a Clinical Activity Score of at least 3, a NOSPECS grade of at least 4, and a duration under 3 months were present in ophthalmopathy patients. Patients with uncontrolled infections, other autoimmune diseases, pregnancy or lactation were excluded. Diagnoses relied on clinical symptoms, serum thyroxine and TRAb, thyroid ultrasound and orbital computed tomography. PBMCs were isolated from about 10 ml of fresh peripheral blood by Ficoll-Paque density gradient centrifugation. Trizol reagent was used to extract total RNA, and RNA quality was then checked on an Agilent 2100 Bioanalyzer.

This sequence uses TRBV5-1 and TRBJ2-1; the D region possibly corresponds to TRBD2 (5 bases align). The sequenced material came from blood. This TCR came from a woman aged 18-35 years with Graves' ophthalmopathy. The DNA sequence is as follows: TGCGCCAGCAGTTCTGATCTGGACCAGACTAAGCAGTTCTTC. It translates as CASSSDLDQTKQFF. Beyond the CDR3, the reference TRBV5-1 and TRBJ2-1 genes provide the residues; the full variable domain reads: KAGVTQTPRYLIKTRGQQVTLSCSPISGHRSVSWYQQTPGQGLQFLFEYFSETQRNKGNFPGRFSGRQFSNSRSEMNVSTLELGDSALYLCASSSDLDQTKQFFGPGTRLTVL.